Below, 29 T cell receptor beta chains from the same sample are listed, as sequenced in a study of T cells in Graves' hyperthyroidism and ophthalmopathy. Amplified TCR beta CDR3 regions derived from RNA transcripts. The HTBI set primed first-round TCR CDR3 RT-PCR. TCRdb reprocessed the multiplex PCR reads with MiXCR, giving one entry per CDR3 protein. The sample consists of some 500,000 distinct CDR3 sequences, around 22% of them appearing once. The sequencing sample was made of blood. The receptors here all came from a woman aged 25 to 45 with Graves' ophthalmopathy.

The genes are TRBV4-1 and TRBJ2-5; D may correspond to TRBD1 or TRBD2 (5 bases each). The CDR3 consists of 15 residues. Germline CDR1 is MGHRA and CDR2 is YSYEKL. V was pared by 4 bases and J by 0 bases, with 12 bases between. CDR3 in amino acids: CASSRRDQYQETQYF. In nucleotides, the CDR3 is TGCGCCAGCAGCCGCCGGGACCAGTACCAAGAGACCCAGTACTTC.

The genes are TRBV5-1 and TRBJ2-5, with 7 bases aligning to TRBD2. V was clipped by 4 bases and J by 5 bases; unmatched bases: 5. The CDR3 is 13 residues long. Germline loops: CDR1 SGHRS, CDR2 YFSETQ. CDR3 region: CASSTAGVETQYF. The CDR3 region has the DNA TGCGCCAGCAGCACCGCGGGAGTGGAGACCCAGTACTTC.

This clonotype was counted once. The gene calls are TRBV6-1 and TRBJ1-6, with no clear D. Trimming cost V 8 bases and J 10 bases, with 15 bases left between them. From germline, CDR1 is MNHNS and CDR2 SASEGT. The CDR3 totals 13 residues. CDR3 sequence reads: CASSEEQQSPLHF. CDR3 bases: TGTGCCAGCTCTGAGGAACAACAGTCACCCCTCCACTTT.

This chain links TRBV24-1 with TRBJ2-7; D remains unclear. The germline gives CDR1 KGHDR, CDR2 SFDVKD. The ends were cut back, 9 bases at V and 2 bases at J, with 16 bases in the middle. CDR3 size: 14 residues. The CDR3, as DNA: TGTGCCACCTCCGGATCGACATCCACCTACGAGCAGTACTTC. The encoded protein is CATSGSTSTYEQYF.

The chain joins TRBV5-1 to TRBJ2-7; 9 nucleotides line up with TRBD1. Germline CDR1 is SGHRS and CDR2 is YFSETQ. The V and J ends lost 1 base and 2 bases, in that order; junction bases with no gene match: 7. The CDR3 sequence is 16 residues long. Here the CDR3 DNA reads TGCGCCAGCAGCTTGAACCCGGGACAGGGCGCCTACGAGCAGTACTTC. This encodes CASSLNPGQGAYEQYF. The whole variable domain, remainder taken from reference TRBV5-1 and TRBJ2-7, is KAGVTQTPRYLIKTRGQQVTLSCSPISGHRSVSWYQQTPGQGLQFLFEYFSETQRNKGNFPGRFSGRQFSNSRSEMNVSTLELGDSALYLCASSLNPGQGAYEQYFGPGTRLTVT.

In this sample, this clonotype turned up many times. The chain links TRBV6-1 to TRBJ2-7, with 7 bases lining up with TRBD1. The CDR3 length is 14 residues. The trim removed 4 bases at V and 4 bases at J, leaving 7 bases unmatched. Looked up from germline, CDR1 is MNHNS and CDR2 is SASEGT. As DNA, the CDR3 is TGTGCCAGCAGTGTTGGGGACAGAGGGTACGAGCAGTACTTC. The encoded protein is CASSVGDRGYEQYF.

This clonotype was observed at least ten times. The J gene is TRBJ1-2, the V gene TRBV2, with 7 bases aligning to TRBD1. Germline V gene sequence: CDR1 SNHLY, CDR2 FYNNEI. Trimming at V came to 9 bases and at J to 8 bases, leaving 12 bases not matched to a gene. There are 13 residues in the CDR3. CDR3 amino acids: CASDRVLIGGYTF. The CDR3 DNA is TGTGCCAGTGACAGGGTCCTGATCGGGGGCTACACCTTC.

The chain's CDR3 is CSVEASGQRSSTF. The CDR3, as DNA: TGCAGCGTTGAAGCCTCGGGACAGCGCTCCTCCACCTTC. The J gene is TRBJ1-2, the V gene TRBV29-1, with TRBD1 identical over 7 bases. The V and J ends lost 1 base and 13 bases, in that order; junction bases with no gene match: 12. Per germline, CDR1 SQVTM and CDR2 ANQGSEA. This CDR3 spans 13 amino acids.

To note about this clonotype: This may be a read error, as it is one base from a much larger clone. This sequence joins TRBV5-1 and TRBJ1-5; TRBD1 is a possible D gene (6 bases). Trimming shortened V by 0 bases and J by 7 bases, and 14 bases separated the two germline ends. Germline values: CDR1 SGHRS, CDR2 YFSETQ. The CDR3 contains 15 residues. CDR3 in DNA: TGCGCCAGCAGCTTGGACGGACAGTGTCACCAGCCCCAGCATTTT. Translated, it gives CASSLDGQCHQPQHF.

This clonotype was detected many times. V gene TRBV11-1 combines with J gene TRBJ1-5; D gene uncertain. CDR1 and CDR2 (germline): SGHAT, FQDESV (reference sequence). CDR3 size: 16 residues. V was pared by 2 bases and J by 0 bases, with 11 bases between. The chain's CDR3 is CASSLPVEYSNQPQHF. Here the CDR3 DNA reads TGTGCCAGCAGCTTACCCGTGGAATATAGCAATCAGCCCCAGCATTTT.

V and J are TRBV28 and TRBJ2-7; either TRBD1 or TRBD2 may supply D (6 bases each). The CDR3 sequence is 15 residues long. The V end lost 8 bases, the J end lost 1 base, and 18 bases lay between the germline ends. Germline V gene data show CDR1 as MDHEN and CDR2 as SYDVKM. The CDR3 reads CASEGGPPKSYEQYF. The CDR3 nucleotides are TGTGCCAGCGAGGGGGGACCCCCTAAGTCCTACGAGCAGTACTTC.

This chain links TRBV6-1 with TRBJ1-1; possibly TRBD1 for D (5 bases). The CDR3 sequence is 15 residues long. V gave up 7 bases and J gave up 4 bases, with 19 bases separating them. Germline assignment: CDR1 MNHNS and CDR2 SASEGT. Here the CDR3 reads CASMTGTRGSTEAFF. The CDR3 DNA reads TGTGCCAGCATGACCGGGACCCGAGGGAGCACTGAAGCTTTCTTT.

This clonotype came up a few times. The rearrangement links TRBV2 to TRBJ2-2, with D unresolved. The germline gives CDR1 SNHLY, CDR2 FYNNEI. The CDR3 is 16 residues long. Deletions cut 1 base from V and 1 base from J, with 10 bases between. CDR3 sequence: CASSEEIRRNTGELFF. The CDR3 bases are TGTGCCAGCAGTGAAGAAATTCGGAGGAACACCGGGGAGCTGTTTTTT.

As concerns this clonotype: A read error may be the cause here, since a much bigger clone is one base away. Because the CDR3 is missing its conserved closing phenylalanine or tryptophan, this is likely a read error. The V gene is TRBV10-1, the J gene TRBJ2-2; TRBD2 aligns across 11 bases. The CDR3 contains 14 residues. After removal of 7 bases from V and 3 bases from J, the junction contained 1 base not matched to a gene. Germline V gene lookup returns CDR1 WNHNN and CDR2 SYGVQD (reference sequence). Here the CDR3 reads CASNSGGDTGELFL. CDR3 coding DNA: TGCGCCAGCAATAGCGGGGGGGACACCGGGGAGCTGTTTTTG.

This clonotype was counted between two and nine times. The chain has TRBV7-2 and TRBJ2-7, with 11 bases fitting TRBD2. The V segment lost 6 bases and the J segment 4 bases; nucleotides outside the gene matches: 8. Per germline, CDR1 SGHTA and CDR2 FQGNSA. The CDR3 totals 15 residues. The CDR3 DNA reads TGTGCCAGCAGACCCCGACTAGCGGGGCGGTACGAGCAGTACTTC. Translated, it gives CASRPRLAGRYEQYF.

This clonotype was seen many times. V is TRBV7-2 and J is TRBJ1-5; D possibly corresponds to TRBD1 (5 bases). This CDR3 region has 15 residues. The germline CDR1 and CDR2 sequences are SGHTA and FQGNSA. The V and J ends lost 0 bases and 6 bases respectively, with 12 bases between them. CDR3 protein: CASSLAGGNGQPQHF. CDR3 sequence (DNA): TGTGCCAGCAGCTTAGCGGGGGGGAATGGTCAGCCCCAGCATTTT.

The V gene is TRBV7-2, the J gene TRBJ1-1, with 7 bases matching TRBD1. The J segment lost 6 bases and the V segment lost 5 bases, leaving 9 bases of the junction unmatched. The germline gives CDR1 SGHTA, CDR2 FQGNSA. CDR3 size: 14 residues. CDR3 bases: TGTGCCAGCAGCCCATGGACAGGAGGAGCTGAAGCTTTCTTT. It codes for CASSPWTGGAEAFF.

This chain uses TRBV19 with TRBJ2-2, with TRBD2 matching 11 bases. V was clipped by 6 bases and J by 4 bases; unmatched bases: 4. This CDR3 contains 15 residues. The V gene's germline CDR1 is LNHDA and CDR2 SQIVND (reference sequence). CDR3 protein: CASSPTSGITGELFF. Written as DNA, the CDR3 is TGTGCCAGTAGCCCGACTAGCGGGATCACCGGGGAGCTGTTTTTT.

This clonotype turned up a few times. The chain links TRBV10-3 to TRBJ1-2, with TRBD1 as a possible D gene (6 bases). CDR3 length: 15 amino acids. Germline CDR1 reads ENHRY; CDR2 reads SYGVKD. The ends were cut back, 5 bases at V and 6 bases at J, with 19 bases in the middle. In DNA, the CDR3 is TGTGCCATCAGTCTTGAAACACAAGGGGACAATGGCTACACCTTC. As protein: CAISLETQGDNGYTF.

Many counts were recorded for this clonotype. This chain joins TRBV12-3 or TRBV12-4 and TRBJ1-2; unclear D gene. CDR3 size: 14 residues. V lost 6 bases to trimming and J lost 4 bases, with 15 bases between them. The CDR3 nucleotides are TGTGCCAGCAGCCTGGGCCTAGCCTCCTATGGCTACACCTTC. Encoded protein: CASSLGLASYGYTF.

The chain uses TRBV20-1 and TRBJ1-2, with D perhaps matching TRBD1 (5 bases). CDR3 length equals 14 residues. The germline V gene has CDR1 DFQATT and CDR2 SNEGSKA (reference sequence). Trimming took off 7 bases at V and 0 bases at J, with 15 bases between the two ends. CDR3 region: CSGVGRGPNYGYTF. CDR3 bases: TGCAGTGGCGTCGGGAGGGGCCCTAACTATGGCTACACCTTC.

The chain joins TRBV12-3 or TRBV12-4 to TRBJ2-1; D might be TRBD2 (6 bases). CDR3 length equals 14 residues. The germline V and J ends were trimmed by 7 bases and 3 bases, with 13 bases remaining between them. The CDR3 reads CASNWGGDYNEQFF. The CDR3 DNA sequence: TGTGCCAGCAACTGGGGCGGGGACTACAATGAGCAGTTCTTC.

The chain combines TRBV6-2 or TRBV6-3 with TRBJ2-7; 9 bases align to TRBD1. Germline trimming cut 7 bases from V and 6 bases from J; bases unmatched to any gene: 10. Per the germline V gene, CDR1 is MNHEY and CDR2 is SVGEGT. The CDR3 is 14 amino acids. The CDR3 DNA follows: TGTGCCAGCAATAGGGGACAGGGAAAACTCGAGCAGTACTTC. This gives the protein CASNRGQGKLEQYF.

CDR3 coding DNA: TGTGCCAGCAGGGCGGGACAGGCCAACTATGGCTACACCTTC. It yields the protein CASRAGQANYGYTF. The genes are TRBV5-4 and TRBJ1-2; 8 nucleotides align to TRBD1. V lost 5 bases to trimming and J lost 2 bases; unmatched junction nucleotides: 5. Germline V lookup: CDR1 SGHNT, CDR2 YYREEE (reference sequence). This CDR3 has 14 amino acids.

This clonotype was seen at least ten times. The chain has TRBV7-8 and TRBJ2-6, with 7 bases fitting TRBD1. After removal of 1 base from V and 4 bases from J, the junction contained 10 bases not matched to a gene. Germline-derived CDR1 and CDR2 are SGHVS and FQNEAQ. The CDR3 extends over 18 amino acids. CDR3 DNA sequence: TGTGCCAGCAGCTTAGGGTTGAGGGGGCCCCTCGGGGCCAACGTCCTGACTTTC. Protein: CASSLGLRGPLGANVLTF.

This chain joins TRBV15 and TRBJ2-2; D possibly corresponds to TRBD1 (6 bases). Deletions cut 6 bases from V and 3 bases from J, with 14 bases between. CDR3 length: 15 amino acids. The germline V gene encodes CDR1 LNHNV and CDR2 YYDKDF (reference sequence). This chain's CDR3 is CATSKGDMDTGELFF. CDR3 DNA: TGTGCCACCAGTAAGGGGGATATGGACACCGGGGAGCTGTTTTTT.

This clonotype was counted only a few times. The chain carries TRBV5-1 and TRBJ1-1; D possibly corresponds to TRBD1 (6 bases). The V gene's germline CDR1 is SGHRS and CDR2 YFSETQ. Trimming removed 0 bases at V and 11 bases at J, with 14 bases between. The CDR3 is 13 amino acids. Here the CDR3 DNA reads TGCGCCAGCAGCTTGGCCAGTCAGGGGTTGGCTTTCTTT. It specifies CASSLASQGLAFF.

This rearrangement joins TRBV12-3 or TRBV12-4 to TRBJ1-2; D gene unclear. The CDR3 length is 16 residues. The V and J ends lost 5 bases and 8 bases respectively, with 24 bases between them. The CDR3 DNA reads TGTGCCAGCAGTCCCCGTGTTGGCAGAGGAGGTAGCGGCTACACCTTC. This codes for CASSPRVGRGGSGYTF.

This clonotype was detected a few times. The chain couples TRBV20-1 to TRBJ2-7; 12 bases fit TRBD2. The CDR3 spans 15 residues. The V gene's germline CDR1 is DFQATT and CDR2 SNEGSKA (reference sequence). The V gene end was trimmed by 5 bases and the J gene end by 2 bases; junction bases not matched to a gene: 7. The CDR3 DNA reads TGCAGTGCTGGCCGATCTAGCGGGGGGGCCTACGAGCAGTACTTC. Its translation: CSAGRSSGGAYEQYF.